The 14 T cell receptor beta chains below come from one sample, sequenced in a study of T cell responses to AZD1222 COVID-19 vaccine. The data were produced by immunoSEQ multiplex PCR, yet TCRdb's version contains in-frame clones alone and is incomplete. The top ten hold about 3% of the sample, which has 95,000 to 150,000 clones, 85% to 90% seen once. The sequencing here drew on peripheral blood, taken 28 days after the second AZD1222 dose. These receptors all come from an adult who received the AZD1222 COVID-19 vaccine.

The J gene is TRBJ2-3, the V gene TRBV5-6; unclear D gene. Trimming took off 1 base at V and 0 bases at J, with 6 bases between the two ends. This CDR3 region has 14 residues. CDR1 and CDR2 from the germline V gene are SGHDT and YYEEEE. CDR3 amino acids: CASSLTRSTDTQYF. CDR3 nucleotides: TGTGCCAGCAGCTTGACTCGGAGCACAGATACGCAGTATTTT.

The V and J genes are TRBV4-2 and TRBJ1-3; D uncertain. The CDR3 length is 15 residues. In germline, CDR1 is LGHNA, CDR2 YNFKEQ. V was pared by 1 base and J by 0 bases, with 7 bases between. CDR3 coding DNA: TGTGCCAGCAGCCAAGTCCAGGTCTCTGGAAACACCATATATTTT. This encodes CASSQVQVSGNTIYF.

The CDR3 bases are TGTGCCAGCAGTTTTGGGGACAGGACGATTTTTCGCAATCAGCCCCAGCATTTT. It translates to CASSFGDRTIFRNQPQHF. The chain uses TRBV28 and TRBJ1-5; 8 bases match TRBD1. The germline CDR1 and CDR2 sequences are MDHEN and SYDVKM. With 3 bases clipped from V and 2 bases from J, the junction kept 12 bases outside the gene matches. The CDR3 totals 18 residues.

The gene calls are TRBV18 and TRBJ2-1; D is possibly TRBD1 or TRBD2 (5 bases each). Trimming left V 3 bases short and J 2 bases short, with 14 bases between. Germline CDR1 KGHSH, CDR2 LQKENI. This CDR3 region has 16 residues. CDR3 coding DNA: TGTGCCAGCTCACCTGGGATCGGGGCCCCCTACAATGAGCAGTTCTTC. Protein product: CASSPGIGAPYNEQFF. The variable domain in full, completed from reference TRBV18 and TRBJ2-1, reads NAGVMQNPRHLVRRRGQEARLRCSPMKGHSHVYWYRQLPEEGLKFMVYLQKENIIDESGMPKERFSAEFPKEGPSILRIQQVVRGDSAAYFCASSPGIGAPYNEQFFGPGTRLTVL.

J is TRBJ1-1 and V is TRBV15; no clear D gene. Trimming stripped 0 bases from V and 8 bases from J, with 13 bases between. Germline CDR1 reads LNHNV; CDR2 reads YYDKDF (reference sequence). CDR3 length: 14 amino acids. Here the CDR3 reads CATSRDGTRSEAFF. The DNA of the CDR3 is TGTGCCACCAGCAGAGATGGCACCCGCTCGGAAGCTTTCTTT.

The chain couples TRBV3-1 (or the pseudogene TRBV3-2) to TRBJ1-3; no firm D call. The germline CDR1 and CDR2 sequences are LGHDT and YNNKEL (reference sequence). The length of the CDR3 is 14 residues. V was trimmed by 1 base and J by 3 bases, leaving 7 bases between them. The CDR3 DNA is TGTGCCAGCAGCCAAGTTGTCGTTGGAAACACCATATATTTT. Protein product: CASSQVVVGNTIYF.

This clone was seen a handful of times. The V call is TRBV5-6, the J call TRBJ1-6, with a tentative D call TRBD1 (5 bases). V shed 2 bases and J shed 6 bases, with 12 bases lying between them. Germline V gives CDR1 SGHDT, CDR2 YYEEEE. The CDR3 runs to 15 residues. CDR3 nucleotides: TGTGCCAGCAGCTTTTTCTCGGGGCTTAATTCACCCCTCCACTTT. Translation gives CASSFFSGLNSPLHF.

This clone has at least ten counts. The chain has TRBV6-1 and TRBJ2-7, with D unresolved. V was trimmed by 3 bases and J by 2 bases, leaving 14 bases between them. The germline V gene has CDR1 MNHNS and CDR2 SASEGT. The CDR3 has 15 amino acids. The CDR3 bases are TGTGCCAGCAGTGACGCCGGGTCAGTCACCTACGAGCAGTACTTC. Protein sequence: CASSDAGSVTYEQYF.

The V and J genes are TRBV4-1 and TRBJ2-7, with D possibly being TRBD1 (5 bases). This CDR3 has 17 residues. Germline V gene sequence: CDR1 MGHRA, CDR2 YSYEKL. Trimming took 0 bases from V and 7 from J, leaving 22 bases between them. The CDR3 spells CASSQDPRTRPTFEQYF. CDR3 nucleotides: TGCGCCAGCAGCCAAGATCCTCGGACAAGGCCAACTTTTGAGCAGTACTTC.

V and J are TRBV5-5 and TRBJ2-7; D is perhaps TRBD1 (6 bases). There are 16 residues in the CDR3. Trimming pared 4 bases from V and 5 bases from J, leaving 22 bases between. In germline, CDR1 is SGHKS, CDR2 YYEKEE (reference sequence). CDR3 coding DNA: TGTGCCAGCAGCGTGGGACCCTTTGGATACAGGGACGAGCAGTACTTC. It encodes CASSVGPFGYRDEQYF. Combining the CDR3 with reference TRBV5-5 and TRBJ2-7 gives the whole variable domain DAGVTQSPTHLIKTRGQQVTLRCSPISGHKSVSWYQQVLGQGPQFIFQYYEKEERGRGNFPDRFSARQFPNYSSELNVNALLLGDSALYLCASSVGPFGYRDEQYFGPGTRLTVT.

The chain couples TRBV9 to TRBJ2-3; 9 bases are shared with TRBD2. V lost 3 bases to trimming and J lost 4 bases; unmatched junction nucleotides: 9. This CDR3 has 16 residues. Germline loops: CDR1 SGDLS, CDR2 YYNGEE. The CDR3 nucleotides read TGTGCCAGCAGCGCCACTGCGGGGGGGCGGGCAGATACGCAGTATTTT. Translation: CASSATAGGRADTQYF.

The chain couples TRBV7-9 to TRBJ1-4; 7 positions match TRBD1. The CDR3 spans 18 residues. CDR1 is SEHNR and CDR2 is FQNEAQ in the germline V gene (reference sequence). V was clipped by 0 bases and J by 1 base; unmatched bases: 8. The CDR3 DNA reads TGTGCCAGCAGCTTAGCGCAAGGGACAGCTTTAACTAATGAAAAACTGTTTTTT. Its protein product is CASSLAQGTALTNEKLFF.

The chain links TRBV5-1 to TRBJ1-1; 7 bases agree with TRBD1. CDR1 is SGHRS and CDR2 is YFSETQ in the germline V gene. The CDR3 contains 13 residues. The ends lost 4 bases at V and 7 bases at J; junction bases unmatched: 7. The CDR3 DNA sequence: TGCGCCAGCAGCACCCGACAGGGACTTGAAGCTTTCTTT. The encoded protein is CASSTRQGLEAFF. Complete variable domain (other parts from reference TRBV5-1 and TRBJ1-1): KAGVTQTPRYLIKTRGQQVTLSCSPISGHRSVSWYQQTPGQGLQFLFEYFSETQRNKGNFPGRFSGRQFSNSRSEMNVSTLELGDSALYLCASSTRQGLEAFFGQGTRLTVV.

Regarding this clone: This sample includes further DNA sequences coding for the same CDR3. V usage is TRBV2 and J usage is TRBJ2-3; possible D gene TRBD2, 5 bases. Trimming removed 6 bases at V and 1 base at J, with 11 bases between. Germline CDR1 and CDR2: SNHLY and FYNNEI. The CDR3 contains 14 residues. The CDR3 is CASRDRGGTDTQYF. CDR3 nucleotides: TGTGCCAGCAGGGATCGGGGAGGCACAGATACGCAGTATTTT.